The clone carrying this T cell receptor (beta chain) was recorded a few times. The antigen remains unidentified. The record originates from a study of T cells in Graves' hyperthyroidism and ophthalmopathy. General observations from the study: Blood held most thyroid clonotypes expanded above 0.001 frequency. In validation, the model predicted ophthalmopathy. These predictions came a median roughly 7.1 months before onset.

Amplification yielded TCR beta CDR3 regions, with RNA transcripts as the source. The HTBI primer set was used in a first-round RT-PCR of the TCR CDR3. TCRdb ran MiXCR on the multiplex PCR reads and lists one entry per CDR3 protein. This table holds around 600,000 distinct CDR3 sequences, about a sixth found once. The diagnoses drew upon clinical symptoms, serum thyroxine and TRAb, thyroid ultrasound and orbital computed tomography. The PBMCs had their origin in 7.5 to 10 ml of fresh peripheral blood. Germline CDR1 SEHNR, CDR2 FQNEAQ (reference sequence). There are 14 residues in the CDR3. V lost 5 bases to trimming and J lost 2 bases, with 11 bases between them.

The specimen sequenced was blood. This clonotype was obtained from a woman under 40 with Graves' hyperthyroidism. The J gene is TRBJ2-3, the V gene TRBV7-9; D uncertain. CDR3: CASSRVGITDTQYF. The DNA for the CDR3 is TGTGCCAGCAGCCGGGTTGGGATCACAGATACGCAGTATTTT.